A selection of T cell receptor beta chains follows, all from one sample in a study of shared clonotypes between healthy human individuals. Using immunoSEQ multiplex PCR, the repertoire was profiled, and TCRdb retains in-frame clones only, with some absent. In the table there are approximately 2.5 million clones, 80% to 95% of which are singletons. Input material: naive CD4+ T cells from PBMCs. These receptors originate from a man in his late teens or twenties in good health. Some clones in this sample may be carry-over from other donors' samples. Both conserved end residues are part of each CDR3. The order of the fields is clone size, J gene, V gene, D gene, CDR3 DNA, CDR3 protein. A D gene is named only where the DNA matches it firmly. A clone size is listed for some rows: how often the clone was seen (once, few, many), or a class if it is expanded.

>once|TRBJ1-5|TRBV4-2|-
TGTGCCAGCAGCGACCAGGGTATTGGTCAGCCCCAGCATTTT
CASSDQGIGQPQHF
>-|TRBJ2-1|TRBV18|-
TGTGCCAGCTCACCAAATACAGGGTTAGTCAATGAGCAGTTCTTC
CASSPNTGLVNEQFF
>-|TRBJ2-7|TRBV5-6|-
TGTGCCAGCAGCTTTACAGCGAGCTCCTACGAGCAGTACTTC
CASSFTASSYEQYF
>-|TRBJ2-6|TRBV7-3|-
TGTGCCAGCAGCGCAGACAGGCCTCCTAGCTCTGGGGCCAACGTCCTGACTTTC
CASSADRPPSSGANVLTF
>-|TRBJ1-2|TRBV7-9|-
TGTGCCAGCAGCTCCCCCGGGGGACTCCGCTATGGCTACACCTTC
CASSSPGGLRYGYTF
>-|TRBJ2-3|TRBV9|-
TGTGCCAGCAGCCCCCAACGCCTCAGCACAGATACGCAGTATTTT
CASSPQRLSTDTQYF
>-|TRBJ2-1|TRBV5-1|-
TGCGCCAGCAGCTTGGACGGCTATGAGCAGTTCTTC
CASSLDGYEQFF
>-|TRBJ2-3|TRBV7-2|-
TGTGCCAGCAGTCGGCCCTTACCGGCAGATACGCAGTATTTT
CASSRPLPADTQYF
>once|TRBJ2-7|TRBV5-6|-
TGTGCCAGCAGCAGTTATTCGAGCTCCTACGAGCAGTACTTC
CASSSYSSSYEQYF
>-|TRBJ2-5|TRBV6-6|-
TGTGCCAGCAGAAAATCGGACTCCGCCTTCAAAGAGACCCAGTACTTC
CASRKSDSAFKETQYF
>-|TRBJ2-3|TRBV6-5|-
TGTGCCAGCAGCCCACCTGGGGTGGATACGCAGTATTTT
CASSPPGVDTQYF
>-|TRBJ1-1|TRBV6-6|-
TGTGCCAGCACTGGAGGGGTAGGGACTGAAGCTTTCTTT
CASTGGVGTEAFF
>once|TRBJ1-1|TRBV7-3|-
TGTGCCAGCAGCTTAATAAGAGAAGCTTTCTTT
CASSLIREAFF
>-|TRBJ2-1|TRBV11-3|-
TGTGCCAGCAGCCCTCGGAAGGGATACAATGAGCAGTTCTTC
CASSPRKGYNEQFF
>-|TRBJ1-6|TRBV6-6|TRBD1
TGTGCCAGCAGTCACGACAGGGCTCGGTCACCCCTCCACTTT
CASSHDRARSPLHF
>-|TRBJ1-5|TRBV6-1|-
TGTGCCAGCAGTGAATCACAGAATCAGCCCCAGCATTTT
CASSESQNQPQHF
>-|TRBJ2-7|TRBV18|-
TGTGCCAGCTCACCACTTTTTGGCGAGCAGTACTTC
CASSPLFGEQYF
>-|TRBJ2-7|TRBV28|-
TGTGCCAGCGGGGCCCTGACAGGCAACGAGCAGTACTTC
CASGALTGNEQYF
>once|TRBJ1-3|TRBV5-4|-
TGTGCCAGCAGCTCGACGACGAGGGCAAAGGGAAACACCATATATTTT
CASSSTTRAKGNTIYF
>-|TRBJ2-5|TRBV5-1|-
TGCGCCAGCAGCTTGGGGCCTCTTGAAGAGACCCAGTACTTC
CASSLGPLEETQYF
>-|TRBJ1-3|TRBV6-4|-
TGTGCCAGCAGTGACGGAAACACCATATATTTT
CASSDGNTIYF
>once|TRBJ2-2|TRBV18|TRBD2
TGTGCCAGCTCACCTGAAATAGCGGGGTACACCGGGGAGCTGTTTTTT
CASSPEIAGYTGELFF
>-|TRBJ2-3|TRBV9|TRBD1
TGTGCCAGCAGCGGGAACTTGGGGGCAGGGGGCGCAGATACGCAGTATTTT
CASSGNLGAGGADTQYF
>-|TRBJ2-7|TRBV2|TRBD1
TGTGCCACCACTTGGGACAGGGCTGACGAGCAGTACTTC
CATTWDRADEQYF
>-|TRBJ1-2|TRBV19|TRBD1
TGTGCCAGTAGTATTTGGGACAGATATGGCTACACCTTC
CASSIWDRYGYTF
>-|TRBJ2-5|TRBV29-1|TRBD2
TGCAGCGTTGAATCATCCGGGAGGGAGACCCAGTACTTC
CSVESSGRETQYF
>-|TRBJ2-7|TRBV20-1|TRBD1
TGCAGTGCTCGCAGGGGGAACGAGCAGTACTTC
CSARRGNEQYF
>-|TRBJ2-7|TRBV6-5|-
TGTGCCAGCAGTTACGGCGGGGCTGGATACGAGCAGTACTTC
CASSYGGAGYEQYF
>-|TRBJ2-7|TRBV28|TRBD1
TGTGCCAGCAGTTTAGGACAGGGTAGGGACGAGCAGTACTTC
CASSLGQGRDEQYF
>-|TRBJ1-1|TRBV9|-
TGTGCCAGCAGCGCCCAGACGGGGACTGAAGCTTTCTTT
CASSAQTGTEAFF
>-|TRBJ2-2|TRBV11-2|-
TGTGCCAGCAGCTTACTAGTTTTTCCCGGGGAGCTGTTTTTT
CASSLLVFPGELFF
>-|TRBJ2-4|TRBV28|TRBD2
TGTGCCAGCAGTTCGACGCTAGCGGGAGACATTGAGATCATTCAGTACTTC
CASSSTLAGDIEIIQYF
>-|TRBJ2-1|TRBV28|TRBD2
TGTGCCAGCAGTTTACCCGGGACTAGGACGACTGAGCAGTTCTTC
CASSLPGTRTTEQFF
>once|TRBJ2-5|TRBV5-1|TRBD2
TGCGCCAGCAGCTTGGCCAATTGGGAGCGGGAGGTTTTCGGAGAGACCCAGTACTTC
CASSLANWEREVFGETQYF
>once|TRBJ2-2|TRBV19|TRBD1
TGTGCCAGTAGTGGGGACAGGAGGAACACCGGGGAGCTGTTTTTT
CASSGDRRNTGELFF
>once|TRBJ2-5|TRBV4-2|TRBD2
TGTGCCAGCAGCCAAGAGGGCGGGGGGAGCCGAGAGACCCAGTACTTC
CASSQEGGGSRETQYF
>-|TRBJ1-2|TRBV4-2|-
TGTGCCAGCAGCCAAGAGTACAGGCGGTATGGCTACACCTTC
CASSQEYRRYGYTF
>-|TRBJ1-5|TRBV6-4|-
TGTGCCAGCAGTGACTCGTGGGGTGGCCAGCCCCAGCATTTT
CASSDSWGGQPQHF
>-|TRBJ2-6|TRBV4-3|-
TGCGCCAGCAGCCGACGAGGGACTGGGGCCAACGTCCTGACTTTC
CASSRRGTGANVLTF
>-|TRBJ2-7|TRBV11-2|-
TGTGCCAGCAGCCCCGCCCCGCGATACGAGCAGTACTTC
CASSPAPRYEQYF
>-|TRBJ2-1|TRBV5-1|TRBD2
TGCGCCAGCAGCTTGTTCCTAGCGGGGGACAATGAGCAGTTCTTC
CASSLFLAGDNEQFF
>-|TRBJ2-1|TRBV5-4|TRBD2
TGTGCCAGCAGCTTGGGGGACTACTACAATGAGCAGTTCTTC
CASSLGDYYNEQFF
>-|TRBJ2-7|TRBV28|-
TGTGCCAGCAGTTTTGGAGGGGGCTCCTACGAGCAGTACTTC
CASSFGGGSYEQYF
>-|TRBJ2-7|TRBV25-1|TRBD1
TGTGCCAGCAGGGGACAGGCCGGCGAGCAGTACTTC
CASRGQAGEQYF